Described below is a single TCR beta chain sequence and its context. The target antigen is unknown. The sample comes from a study of PD-1 blockade in classical Hodgkin lymphoma. Here immunoSEQ multiplex PCR was the method, and the copy in TCRdb shows in-frame clones only, minus some. The sample carries tens of thousands of clones, more than 75% recorded once. The time point: newly diagnosed, previously untreated cHL patient sample. Comparison used PBMCs from newly diagnosed, untreated classical Hodgkin lymphoma. Per germline, CDR1 SGHAT and CDR2 FQNNGV. The length of the CDR3 is 14 residues. The V and J ends lost 2 bases and 0 bases respectively, with 5 bases between them. Regarding the study as a whole: There remain no defined causes for the repertoire differences, which possibly reflect disease activity or prior therapy. Compared with healthy donors, newly diagnosed patients reportedly showed lower baseline TCR diversity.

This TCR derives from a human donor with classical Hodgkin lymphoma. The chain is built from TRBV11-2 and TRBJ1-3; D ambiguous. The sample consisted of peripheral blood mononuclear cells (PBMCs). The CDR3 DNA follows: TGTGCCAGCAGCTTATGGAACTCTGGAAACACCATATATTTT. Encoded protein: CASSLWNSGNTIYF.